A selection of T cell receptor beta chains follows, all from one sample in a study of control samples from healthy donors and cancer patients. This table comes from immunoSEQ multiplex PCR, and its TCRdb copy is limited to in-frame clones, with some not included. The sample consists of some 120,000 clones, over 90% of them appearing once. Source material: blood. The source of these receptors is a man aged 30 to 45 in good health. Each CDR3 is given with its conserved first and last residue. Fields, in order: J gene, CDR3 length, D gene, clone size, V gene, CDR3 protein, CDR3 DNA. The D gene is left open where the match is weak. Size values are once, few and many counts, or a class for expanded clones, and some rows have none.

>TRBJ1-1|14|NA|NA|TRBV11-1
CASSLAGDLTEAFF
TGTGCCAGCAGCTTAGCTGGGGATCTAACTGAAGCTTTCTTT
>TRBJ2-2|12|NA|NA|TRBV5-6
CASSWASGELFF
TGTGCCAGCAGCTGGGCCTCCGGGGAGCTGTTTTTT
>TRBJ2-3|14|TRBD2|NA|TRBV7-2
CASRSSGATDTQYF
TGTGCCAGCAGGTCTAGCGGGGCCACAGATACGCAGTATTTT
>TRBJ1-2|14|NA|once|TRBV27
CASSSEAGVYGYTF
TGTGCCAGCAGTTCGGAGGCAGGCGTCTATGGCTACACCTTC
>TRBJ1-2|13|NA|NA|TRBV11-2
CASSFGAATGYTF
TGTGCCAGCAGCTTTGGGGCAGCTACTGGCTACACCTTC
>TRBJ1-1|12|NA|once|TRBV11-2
CASSLDGTEAFF
TGTGCCAGCAGCTTAGACGGCACTGAAGCTTTCTTT
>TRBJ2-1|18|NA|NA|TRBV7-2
CASSYRSRGLAFDNEQFF
TGTGCCAGCAGCTATCGCTCTCGGGGGCTCGCCTTCGACAATGAGCAGTTCTTC
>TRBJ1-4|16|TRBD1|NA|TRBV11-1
CASSSAPGTGYEKLFF
TGTGCCAGCAGCTCGGCCCCCGGGACAGGGTATGAAAAACTGTTTTTT
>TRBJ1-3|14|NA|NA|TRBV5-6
CASSLDLSGNTIYF
TGTGCCAGCAGCCTGGACCTCTCTGGAAACACCATATATTTT
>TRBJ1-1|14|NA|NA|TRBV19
CATEREGLNTEAFF
TGTGCCACCGAACGGGAGGGCTTGAACACTGAAGCTTTCTTT
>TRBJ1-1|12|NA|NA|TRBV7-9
CASSLGGSEAFF
TGTGCCAGCAGCTTAGGAGGGTCTGAAGCTTTCTTT
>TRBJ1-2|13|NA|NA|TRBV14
CASSQRGRYGYTF
TGTGCCAGCAGCCAAAGAGGGCGGTATGGCTACACCTTC
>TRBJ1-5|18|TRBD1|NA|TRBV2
CASSGLDRGVYSNQPQHF
TGTGCCAGCAGTGGGTTGGACAGGGGAGTCTATAGCAATCAGCCCCAGCATTTT
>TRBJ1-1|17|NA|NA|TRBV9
CASSGRGGFATDTEAFF
TGTGCCAGCAGCGGGAGAGGGGGGTTTGCGACTGACACTGAAGCTTTCTTT
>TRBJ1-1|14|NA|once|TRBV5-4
CASSLGNLGGEAFF
TGTGCCAGCAGCTTGGGCAACCTAGGGGGAGAAGCTTTCTTT
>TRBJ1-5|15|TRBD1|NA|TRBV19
CASSRRTGSNQPQHF
TGTGCCAGTAGTCGTCGGACAGGGTCCAATCAGCCCCAGCATTTT
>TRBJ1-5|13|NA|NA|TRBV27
CASSYGRNQPQHF
TGTGCCAGCAGTTATGGAAGAAATCAGCCCCAGCATTTT
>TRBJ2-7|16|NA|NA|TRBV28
CASSLGGQRFSYEQYF
TGTGCCAGCAGTTTGGGTGGACAGCGCTTCTCCTACGAGCAGTACTTC
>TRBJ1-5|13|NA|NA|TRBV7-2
CASSIAINQPQHF
TGTGCCAGCAGCATAGCCATAAATCAGCCCCAGCATTTT